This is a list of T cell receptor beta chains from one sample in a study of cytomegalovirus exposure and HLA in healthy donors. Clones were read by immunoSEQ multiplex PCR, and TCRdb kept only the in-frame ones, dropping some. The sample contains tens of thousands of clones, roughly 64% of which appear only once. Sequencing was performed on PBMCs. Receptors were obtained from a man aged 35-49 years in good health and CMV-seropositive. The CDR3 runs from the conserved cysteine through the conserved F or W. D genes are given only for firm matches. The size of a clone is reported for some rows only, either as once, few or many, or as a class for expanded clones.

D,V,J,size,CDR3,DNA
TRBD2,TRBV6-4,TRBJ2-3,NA,CASSGEGSTDTQYF,TGTGCCAGCTCGGGGGAGGGGAGCACAGATACGCAGTATTTT
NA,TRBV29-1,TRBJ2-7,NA,CSVVGQRYEQYF,TGCAGCGTCGTCGGACAGCGCTACGAGCAGTACTTC
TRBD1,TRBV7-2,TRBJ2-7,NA,CASSLAGGYEQYF,TGTGCCAGCAGCTTGGCAGGGGGCTACGAGCAGTACTTC
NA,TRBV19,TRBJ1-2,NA,CASSTSVSGYTF,TGTGCCAGTAGTACGTCCGTCTCTGGCTACACCTTC
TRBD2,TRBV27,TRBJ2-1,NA,CASSSTSGVGRYNEQFF,TGTGCCAGCAGTTCTACCAGCGGGGTAGGGCGCTACAATGAGCAGTTCTTC
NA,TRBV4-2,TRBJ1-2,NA,CASSQDWRENYGYTF,TGTGCCAGCAGCCAAGACTGGAGGGAGAACTATGGCTACACCTTC
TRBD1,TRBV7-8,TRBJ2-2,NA,CASSWTGNSGELFF,TGTGCCAGCAGCTGGACAGGGAATAGCGGGGAGCTGTTTTTT
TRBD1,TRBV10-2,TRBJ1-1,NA,CASSESTGGNTEAFF,TGCGCCAGCAGTGAGTCGACAGGGGGCAACACTGAAGCTTTCTTT
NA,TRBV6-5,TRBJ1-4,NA,CASKGGIHEKLFF,TGTGCCAGCAAGGGGGGGATTCATGAAAAACTGTTTTTT
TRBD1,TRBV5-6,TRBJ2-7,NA,CASGQGDYEQYF,TGTGCCAGTGGACAGGGGGATTACGAGCAGTACTTC
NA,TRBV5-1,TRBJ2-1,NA,CASSLEDSYNEQFF,TGCGCCAGCAGCTTGGAAGACAGTTACAATGAGCAGTTCTTC
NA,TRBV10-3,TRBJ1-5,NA,CAISENRAVGNQPQHF,TGTGCCATCAGTGAAAACAGGGCGGTAGGAAATCAGCCCCAGCATTTT
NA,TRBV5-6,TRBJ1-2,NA,CASSLWQARYGYTF,TGTGCCAGCAGCTTGTGGCAGGCAAGGTATGGCTACACCTTC
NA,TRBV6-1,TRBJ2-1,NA,CASQQGRDNEQFF,TGTGCCAGCCAACAGGGTCGGGACAATGAGCAGTTCTTC
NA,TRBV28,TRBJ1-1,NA,CASSFRRTPKNTEAFF,TGTGCCAGCAGTTTCCGTCGGACACCCAAGAACACTGAAGCTTTCTTT
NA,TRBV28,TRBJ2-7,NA,CASRAPWQVGYEQYF,TGTGCCAGCAGAGCCCCGTGGCAGGTGGGCTACGAGCAGTACTTC
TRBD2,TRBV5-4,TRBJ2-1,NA,CASSPGGVGTSGYNEQFF,TGTGCCAGCAGCCCAGGTGGTGTGGGGACTAGCGGTTACAATGAGCAGTTCTTC
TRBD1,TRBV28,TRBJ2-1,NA,CASSLPGTGPYNEQFF,TGTGCCAGCAGTTTACCCGGGACAGGGCCCTACAATGAGCAGTTCTTC
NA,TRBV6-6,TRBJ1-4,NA,CASSLRGAGEKLFF,TGTGCCAGCAGCTTGCGGGGGGCTGGTGAAAAACTGTTTTTT
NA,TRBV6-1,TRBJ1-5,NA,CASELNSNQPQHF,TGTGCCAGCGAGCTGAATAGCAATCAGCCCCAGCATTTT
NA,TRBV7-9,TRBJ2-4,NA,CASSSREGASFHIQYF,TGTGCCAGCAGCTCCCGGGAGGGGGCTTCGTTTCACATTCAGTACTTC
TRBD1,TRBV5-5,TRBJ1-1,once,CASSVRGLEAFF,TGTGCCAGCAGCGTCAGGGGGCTTGAAGCTTTCTTT